These T cell receptor beta chains were read from a single sample in a study of graft-versus-host responses after intestinal transplantation. Produced via immunoSEQ multiplex PCR; TCRdb's table is partial and in-frame only. The table includes roughly 96,000 clones, around 90% detected once. Antigens of these TCRs are unknown. This sample comprised unstimulated CD8+ T cells sorted from spleen or lymph node cells, obtained before intestinal transplant. The receptor source for this set is a human donor who received an intestinal transplant. CDR3s include the opening cysteine and the closing phenylalanine or tryptophan. Each record gives: V gene, clone size, D gene, J gene, CDR3 protein, CDR3 DNA. A D gene is named only where the DNA matches it firmly. Not every row has a clone size; where given, it reads once, few, many or a size class.

V gene: TRBV10-2; clone size: -; D gene: TRBD2; J gene: TRBJ2-7; CDR3 protein: CASSDRTSGGSYEQYF; CDR3 DNA: TGCGCCAGCAGTGATCGCACTAGCGGAGGCTCCTACGAGCAGTACTTC
V gene: TRBV7-6; clone size: -; D gene: TRBD2; J gene: TRBJ2-1; CDR3 protein: CASSHPSGSGGSNNEQFF; CDR3 DNA: TGTGCCAGCAGCCACCCTAGCGGGAGTGGTGGATCGAACAATGAGCAGTTCTTC
V gene: TRBV15; clone size: -; D gene: TRBD2; J gene: TRBJ2-2; CDR3 protein: CATSRDHLAGAGELFF; CDR3 DNA: TGTGCCACCAGCAGAGATCACCTAGCGGGGGCCGGGGAGCTGTTTTTT
V gene: TRBV2; clone size: -; D gene: -; J gene: TRBJ2-3; CDR3 protein: CASSERDTDTQYF; CDR3 DNA: TGTGCCAGCAGTGAAAGGGACACGGATACGCAGTATTTT
V gene: TRBV30; clone size: -; D gene: -; J gene: TRBJ2-7; CDR3 protein: CAWSVGDIVYEQYF; CDR3 DNA: TGTGCCTGGAGTGTGGGAGACATAGTCTACGAGCAGTACTTC
V gene: TRBV15; clone size: once; D gene: -; J gene: TRBJ2-1; CDR3 protein: CATSRAGSSYNEQFF; CDR3 DNA: TGTGCCACCAGCAGAGCCGGGAGCTCCTACAATGAGCAGTTCTTC
V gene: TRBV7-9; clone size: -; D gene: TRBD1; J gene: TRBJ1-1; CDR3 protein: CASSSGGQGRTEAFF; CDR3 DNA: TGTGCCAGCAGCTCTGGGGGACAGGGGCGGACTGAAGCTTTCTTT
V gene: TRBV4-3; clone size: -; D gene: -; J gene: TRBJ2-3; CDR3 protein: CASSQDLGAGTDTQYF; CDR3 DNA: TGCGCCAGCAGCCAAGATTTGGGGGCCGGCACAGATACGCAGTATTTT
V gene: TRBV7-2; clone size: -; D gene: -; J gene: TRBJ1-6; CDR3 protein: CASSLEQGWDSPLHF; CDR3 DNA: TGTGCCAGCAGCTTAGAGCAGGGTTGGGATTCACCCCTCCACTTT
V gene: TRBV10-1; clone size: -; D gene: -; J gene: TRBJ2-1; CDR3 protein: CASSESWGDEQFF; CDR3 DNA: TGCGCCAGCAGTGAGTCATGGGGAGATGAGCAGTTCTTC
V gene: TRBV5-5; clone size: -; D gene: TRBD1; J gene: TRBJ2-7; CDR3 protein: CASSFLTGQGYEQYF; CDR3 DNA: TGTGCCAGCAGCTTCCTAACCGGACAGGGATACGAGCAGTACTTC
V gene: TRBV9; clone size: -; D gene: TRBD2; J gene: TRBJ2-2; CDR3 protein: CASSEAGEGTGELFF; CDR3 DNA: TGTGCCAGCTCCGAAGCGGGAGAAGGAACCGGGGAGCTGTTTTTT
V gene: TRBV7-9; clone size: -; D gene: TRBD1; J gene: TRBJ1-1; CDR3 protein: CASRLTGDTEAFF; CDR3 DNA: TGTGCCAGCAGGCTTACAGGGGACACTGAAGCTTTCTTT
V gene: TRBV1; clone size: -; D gene: -; J gene: TRBJ2-7; CDR3 protein: CTSSRDREDEQYF; CDR3 DNA: TGCACCAGCAGCCGGGACAGGGAAGACGAGCAGTACTTC
V gene: TRBV6-6; clone size: -; D gene: -; J gene: TRBJ2-7; CDR3 protein: CASSYVQGTTYEQYF; CDR3 DNA: TGTGCCAGCAGTTACGTGCAGGGCACTACCTACGAGCAGTACTTC
V gene: TRBV4-3; clone size: -; D gene: -; J gene: TRBJ1-2; CDR3 protein: CASSQDLGASNYGYTF; CDR3 DNA: TGCGCCAGCAGCCAAGATCTGGGGGCCTCTAACTATGGCTACACCTTC
V gene: TRBV28; clone size: -; D gene: -; J gene: TRBJ1-5; CDR3 protein: CASSSRDGQPQHF; CDR3 DNA: TGTGCCAGCAGTTCGCGGGACGGTCAGCCCCAGCATTTT
V gene: TRBV19; clone size: -; D gene: -; J gene: TRBJ1-2; CDR3 protein: CASSGQNYGYTF; CDR3 DNA: TGTGCCAGTAGTGGACAGAACTATGGCTACACCTTC
V gene: TRBV4-2; clone size: -; D gene: TRBD2; J gene: TRBJ2-2; CDR3 protein: CASSQGGVWREAPPGELFF; CDR3 DNA: TGTGCCAGCAGCCAAGGAGGGGTCTGGCGGGAGGCCCCCCCCGGGGAGCTGTTTTTT
V gene: TRBV15; clone size: -; D gene: TRBD2; J gene: TRBJ2-3; CDR3 protein: CATSSGRVIDTQYF; CDR3 DNA: TGTGCCACCTCTAGCGGGAGGGTAATAGATACGCAGTATTTT
V gene: TRBV28; clone size: -; D gene: TRBD1; J gene: TRBJ1-2; CDR3 protein: CASSRPPSGGTGQLYGYTF; CDR3 DNA: TGTGCCAGCAGCCGACCACCATCGGGGGGGACAGGGCAATTATATGGCTACACCTTC
V gene: TRBV5-1; clone size: -; D gene: TRBD2; J gene: TRBJ2-3; CDR3 protein: CASSFSRRGVHTDTQYF; CDR3 DNA: TGCGCCAGCAGCTTTTCTCGACGGGGGGTTCACACAGATACGCAGTATTTT
V gene: TRBV28; clone size: few; D gene: TRBD1; J gene: TRBJ1-1; CDR3 protein: CASSLYRGQVLDTEAFF; CDR3 DNA: TGTGCCAGCAGTTTATACAGGGGCCAGGTATTGGACACTGAAGCTTTCTTT
V gene: TRBV5-4; clone size: few; D gene: -; J gene: TRBJ2-7; CDR3 protein: CASRRAYSYEQYF; CDR3 DNA: TGTGCCAGCAGGAGGGCATATTCCTACGAGCAGTACTTC
V gene: TRBV9; clone size: -; D gene: TRBD2; J gene: TRBJ2-5; CDR3 protein: CASSPRLAGKETQYF; CDR3 DNA: TGTGCCAGCAGCCCTAGACTAGCGGGAAAGGAGACCCAGTACTTC
V gene: TRBV4-1; clone size: -; D gene: TRBD1; J gene: TRBJ1-2; CDR3 protein: CASSQEGQGVGYTF; CDR3 DNA: TGCGCCAGCAGCCAAGAGGGTCAGGGGGTAGGCTACACCTTC